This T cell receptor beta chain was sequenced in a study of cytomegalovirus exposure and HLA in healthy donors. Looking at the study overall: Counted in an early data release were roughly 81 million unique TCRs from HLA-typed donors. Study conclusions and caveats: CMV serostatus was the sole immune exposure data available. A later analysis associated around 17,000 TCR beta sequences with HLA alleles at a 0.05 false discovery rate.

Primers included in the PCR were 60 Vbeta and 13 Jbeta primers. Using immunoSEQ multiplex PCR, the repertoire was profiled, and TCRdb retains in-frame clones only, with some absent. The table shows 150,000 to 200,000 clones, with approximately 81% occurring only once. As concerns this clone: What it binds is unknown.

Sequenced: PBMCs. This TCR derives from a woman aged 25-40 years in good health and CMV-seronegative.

The chain's CDR3 is CASSQGPSAGWETQYF. The CDR3 nucleotides read TGTGCCAGCAGTCAAGGTCCCTCCGCGGGGTGGGAGACCCAGTACTTC. The chain carries TRBV7-2 and TRBJ2-5; D is perhaps TRBD2 (6 bases). The germline V and J ends were trimmed by 6 bases and 5 bases, with 22 bases remaining between them. The CDR3 is 16 amino acids. The germline gives CDR1 SGHTA, CDR2 FQGNSA.